The 4 T cell receptor beta chains listed next were all sequenced from one sample in a study of blood T cell repertoires in COVID-19. Some clones are missing from TCRdb's copy, which holds only in-frame ones; the method was immunoSEQ multiplex PCR. The profile covers about 47,000 clones, with roughly 90% appearing a single time and around 3.1% taken by the ten largest. Sequenced material: peripheral blood. The receptors originated from a man in his fifties or sixties with active COVID-19.

V and J are TRBV4-2 and TRBJ1-6, with D possibly being TRBD1 (6 bases). Per germline, CDR1 LGHNA and CDR2 YNFKEQ. Trimming shortened V by 1 base and J by 8 bases, and 18 bases separated the two germline ends. The CDR3 contains 17 residues. The CDR3 sequence is CASSQVQGLRGDSPLHF. The CDR3 DNA reads TGTGCCAGCAGCCAAGTGCAGGGACTAAGGGGGGATTCACCCCTCCACTTT.

The rearrangement uses TRBV6-4 and TRBJ1-1; TRBD1 is a possible D gene (6 bases). This CDR3 region has 14 residues. CDR1 MRHNA and CDR2 SNTAGT come from the germline V gene. The germline V and J ends were trimmed by 0 bases and 8 bases, with 13 bases remaining between them. In DNA, the CDR3 is TGTGCCAGCAGTGACTCGCCAGGGGCTTTGGAAGCTTTCTTT. It translates to CASSDSPGALEAFF.

V is TRBV28 and J is TRBJ2-5, with unresolved D. Germline values: CDR1 MDHEN, CDR2 SYDVKM. Trimming left V 6 bases short and J 0 bases short, with 5 bases between. This CDR3 contains 12 residues. The CDR3 coding sequence is TGTGCCAGCAGCGACTACCAAGAGACCCAGTACTTC. This gives the protein CASSDYQETQYF. Based on the CDR3 plus reference TRBV28 and TRBJ2-5, the full variable domain is DVKVTQSSRYLVKRTGEKVFLECVQDMDHENMFWYRQDPGLGLRLIYFSYDVKMKEKGDIPEGYSVSREKKERFSLILESASTNQTSMYLCASSDYQETQYFGPGTRLLVL.

This clone occurred once. The V and J genes are TRBV6-5 and TRBJ2-7; maybe TRBD2 (6 bases). This CDR3 has 12 amino acids. The V end lost 8 bases, the J end lost 4 bases, and 12 bases lay between the germline ends. Germline V gene data show CDR1 as MNHEY and CDR2 as SVGAGI. CDR3 in DNA: TGTGCCAGCCGTTTGGGGGGTTACGAGCAGTACTTC. Protein: CASRLGGYEQYF.